The 11 T cell receptor beta chains presented below share a single source sample, sequenced in a study of beta chain features in type 1 diabetes. Findings and caveats of the study: There was a moderate but significant shortening of TCRB CDR3s in all four CD4+ subsets of Type 1 diabetes patients.

Expressed TCRB transcripts were sequenced because the entire RNA isolate underwent reverse transcription. Sequenced by immunoSEQ multiplex PCR; TCRdb stores in-frame clones only, minus some. The sample has about 240,000 clones, more than 11% seen once. No antigen is known for these receptors. Sequenced material: naive CD4+ T cells from blood. These receptors were collected from a man in his thirties or forties with type 1 diabetes.

This clone appeared a few times. J is TRBJ1-2 and V is TRBV6-5, with TRBD1 matching over 8 bases. Germline lookup yields CDR1 MNHEY and CDR2 SVGAGI. V was clipped by 2 bases and J by 3 bases; unmatched bases: 5. CDR3 length equals 15 residues. CDR3 bases: TGTGCCAGCAGTTACAGGGCGGACAGGGACTATGGCTACACCTTC. Translated: CASSYRADRDYGYTF.

This clone was detected a few times. V and J are TRBV5-1 and TRBJ1-1, with D possibly TRBD1 on 5 matching bases. Trimming pared 4 bases from V and 2 bases from J, leaving 21 bases between. The germline CDR1 and CDR2 sequences are SGHRS and YFSETQ. The CDR3 extends over 17 amino acids. CDR3 bases: TGCGCCAGCAGCCCGGTCCCGACCGGGGGGGGAAACACTGAAGCTTTCTTT. It codes for CASSPVPTGGGNTEAFF.

This clone showed up just a few times. V is TRBV29-1 and J is TRBJ1-2; D gene uncertain. CDR1 is SQVTM, CDR2 ANQGSEA, per germline. CDR3 length: 13 amino acids. Trimming took 4 bases from V and 2 from J, leaving 11 bases between them. This chain's CDR3 is CSVVSYQNYGYTF. The CDR3 DNA reads as TGCAGCGTTGTTTCGTACCAGAACTATGGCTACACCTTC. The full variable domain, its missing parts supplied by reference TRBV29-1 and TRBJ1-2, is SAVISQKPSRDICQRGTSLTIQCQVDSQVTMMFWYRQQPGQSLTLIATANQGSEATYESGFVIDKFPISRPNLTFSTLTVSNMSPEDSSIYLCSVVSYQNYGYTFGSGTRLTVV.

The V call is TRBV11-2, the J call TRBJ2-5, with D maybe TRBD1 (7 bases). The CDR3 length is 14 residues. Trimming stripped 5 bases from V and 5 bases from J, with 15 bases between. Germline V CDR1 and CDR2: SGHAT, FQNNGV. The chain's CDR3 is CASSQGPGGETQYF. CDR3 DNA sequence: TGTGCCAGCAGCCAAGGACCAGGGGGGGAGACCCAGTACTTC.

This chain connects TRBV6-5 to TRBJ1-1; 7 bases are a match to TRBD1. The trim removed 6 bases at V and 2 bases at J, leaving 6 bases unmatched. Germline-derived CDR1 and CDR2 are MNHEY and SVGAGI. This CDR3 comprises 14 residues. The CDR3 DNA reads TGTGCCAGCAGCCTCGGAGGGGGCAACACTGAAGCTTTCTTT. This codes for CASSLGGGNTEAFF.

This clone was picked up a small number of times. The J gene is TRBJ2-1, the V gene TRBV5-1, with 11 bases that match TRBD2. With 4 bases clipped from V and 3 bases from J, the junction kept 6 bases outside the gene matches. The CDR3 runs 16 residues. Germline assignment: CDR1 SGHRS and CDR2 YFSETQ. CDR3 bases: TGCGCCAGCAGCCAGGCGGGGACTAGCGGCTACAATGAGCAGTTCTTC. It encodes CASSQAGTSGYNEQFF.

This clone was recorded a few times. V and J are TRBV5-1 and TRBJ2-2; 7 bases are a match to TRBD1. Germline CDR1 SGHRS, CDR2 YFSETQ. This CDR3 comprises 14 residues. V trimming: 0 bases; J trimming: 4 bases; junction bases outside the gene matches: 0. Here the CDR3 DNA reads TGCGCCAGCAGCTTGGGGGACAGCACCGGGGAGCTGTTTTTT. It codes for CASSLGDSTGELFF.

This clone was recorded a few times. V and J are TRBV2 and TRBJ2-5; 8 bases agree with TRBD2. The V segment lost 6 bases and the J segment 5 bases; nucleotides outside the gene matches: 5. The CDR3 is 13 residues long. The germline V gene has CDR1 SNHLY and CDR2 FYNNEI. This CDR3 reads CASRLTGGETQYF. The DNA for the CDR3 is TGTGCCAGCAGATTAACGGGAGGGGAGACCCAGTACTTC.

The gene calls are TRBV15 and TRBJ1-4, with unresolved D. Germline assignment: CDR1 LNHNV and CDR2 YYDKDF (reference sequence). V shed 1 base and J shed 0 bases, with 9 bases lying between them. There are 16 residues in the CDR3. Here the CDR3 reads CATSRGNGATNEKLFF. In DNA form, the CDR3 reads TGTGCCACCAGCAGAGGGAACGGGGCAACTAATGAAAAACTGTTTTTT.

The V gene is TRBV7-2, the J gene TRBJ1-5, with 8 nucleotides matching TRBD1. Per germline, CDR1 SGHTA and CDR2 FQGNSA. There are 14 residues in the CDR3. V lost 5 bases and J lost 5; bases outside the gene matches: 5. This CDR3 is CASSATGGDQPQHF. The DNA of the CDR3 is TGTGCCAGCAGCGCCACAGGGGGAGATCAGCCCCAGCATTTT.

This clone has a handful of counts. This chain links TRBV15 with TRBJ2-5, with D unclear. The V gene lost 0 bases and the J gene lost 4 bases, with 6 bases spanning the gap. The CDR3 runs 13 residues. The germline V gene has CDR1 LNHNV and CDR2 YYDKDF (reference sequence). The CDR3, as DNA: TGTGCCACCAGCAGAGATCTAGGAGAGACCCAGTACTTC. Translating gives CATSRDLGETQYF.